This T cell receptor beta chain emerged from a study of blood T cell repertoires in COVID-19. The overall study: Whether acute or convalescent, the COVID-19 samples came from the United States, Italy and Spain. In each case, the material was cDNA or gDNA derived from T cells, B-cell-depleted T cells, or PBMCs.

Study processing details: Nucleated cell number was recorded as an estimate derived from reference gene primer amplification. The protocol was immunoSEQ multiplex PCR, while the TCRdb copy is restricted to in-frame clones and leaves out a portion. That table supplies the V and J calls and clone size; D and trimming were determined from the DNA. Of approximately 200,000 clones in the sample, 65% to 85% were seen once. With 5 bases clipped from V and 2 bases from J, the junction kept 5 bases outside the gene matches. This CDR3 is built from 15 residues. CDR1 and CDR2 (germline): MNHNY, SVGAGI (reference sequence).

This sequence joins TRBV6-6 and TRBJ2-7; 11 bases align to TRBD2. The TCR sequence derives from a woman in her twenties or thirties who had recovered from COVID-19. Sequenced sample: peripheral blood. The CDR3 reads CASSRTSGLTYEQYF. The DNA for the CDR3 is TGTGCCAGCAGTCGGACTAGCGGGCTGACCTACGAGCAGTACTTC.